This T cell receptor beta chain was retrieved from a study of OX40 agonist ivuxolimab in advanced cancers. Looking at the study overall: Patients in dose escalation had liver, melanoma, kidney or head and neck cancers. Three patients responded partially, comprising one with hepatocellular carcinoma and two with cutaneous melanoma.

Profiled with immunoSEQ multiplex PCR; TCRdb holds only in-frame clones, not every one. This sample has some 76,000 clones; roughly 93% occur once, and the top ten carry less than 8%. Study-level results: Among the lowest levels of clonal expansion were found in partial responders at 0.1-3.0 mg/kg. In the expanded peripheral T cells, antigen specificity was never determined.

In regard to this clone: Its target is not known.

V lost 4 bases and J lost 8; bases outside the gene matches: 8. This CDR3 region has 15 residues. Germline loops: CDR1 SGHVS, CDR2 FNYEAQ. The rearrangement uses TRBV7-6 and TRBJ2-1; 10 bases fit TRBD1. This receptor was obtained from an adult with an advanced solid tumor such as melanoma, head and neck, liver or kidney cancer. Specimen: CD4+ or CD8+ T cells sorted from blood, collected in a trial of the OX40 agonist ivuxolimab. CDR3: CASSYGTGVLYEQFF. For the CDR3, the DNA is TGTGCCAGCAGCTACGGGACAGGGGTTTTGTATGAGCAGTTCTTC.